The T cell receptor beta chain described here comes from a study of CD8 T cells in ankylosing spondylitis. Broader study findings: Previously reported in reactive arthritis synovial fluid and blood were some of the motif variants.

About this clonotype: As yet, its antigen is unknown.

The CDR3 runs 16 residues. The V and J ends lost 5 bases and 0 bases respectively, with 13 bases between them. From germline, CDR1 is MNHNY and CDR2 SVGAGI (reference sequence). Molecular-barcoded quantitative 5'-RACE produced these TCR beta libraries. Each CDR3 protein is one row after TCRdb ran MiXCR on the 5' RACE reads. The sample has tens of thousands of distinct CDR3 sequences; approximately 15% are singletons. The source material was blood. The origin of this receptor is a male donor with ankylosing spondylitis or in good health (not recorded which). The J gene is TRBJ2-2, the V gene TRBV6-6; D uncertain. The CDR3 region has the DNA TGTGCCAGCAGTCTCTACCGTGGGGCGAACACCGGGGAGCTGTTTTTT. This codes for CASSLYRGANTGELFF.